Listed below are T cell receptor beta chains from one sample, sequenced in a study of cytotoxic CD8 clonotypes in ibrutinib-treated CLL. Produced via immunoSEQ multiplex PCR; TCRdb's table is partial and in-frame only. Here the sample spans 25,000 or so clones, 55% to 65% being singletons. The material was PBMCs, obtained before ibrutinib treatment. The source is a human donor with chronic lymphocytic leukemia. CDR3s include the opening cysteine and the closing phenylalanine or tryptophan. Fields, in order: J gene, V gene, clone size, D gene, CDR3 length, CDR3 DNA, CDR3 protein. A D gene is named only where the DNA matches it firmly. Size is stated for part of the rows, as once, few or many counts, or as a class when the clone is expanded.

TRBJ1-2 | TRBV6-1 | . | TRBD1 | 13 | TGTGCCAGCAGACCGACAGGGCTGGGCGGCTACACCTTC | CASRPTGLGGYTF
TRBJ1-2 | TRBV25-1 | . | . | 14 | TGTGCCAGCAGTGATTGGGGGGGATCGAGTGGCTACACCTTC | CASSDWGGSSGYTF
TRBJ2-3 | TRBV29-1 | . | . | 13 | TGCAGCGTTCAGCAAACGAGGTTGGATACGCAGTATTTT | CSVQQTRLDTQYF
TRBJ2-7 | TRBV23-1 | . | TRBD2 | 16 | TGCGCCAGCAGTCCCCCCTCAGCGGGAGGGCCGAACGAGCAGTACTTC | CASSPPSAGGPNEQYF
TRBJ2-2 | TRBV9 | . | . | 15 | TGTGCCAGCAGCGCCCGGGACTTCGGCACCGGGGAGCTGTTTTTT | CASSARDFGTGELFF
TRBJ2-7 | TRBV19 | few | TRBD1 | 17 | TGTGCCAGTAGCAACCCCTCCGGGACAGGGGGCTCGTACGAGCAGTACTTC | CASSNPSGTGGSYEQYF
TRBJ2-7 | TRBV28 | . | TRBD2 | 16 | TGTGCCAGCAGTTTCCCATCTAGCGGATACTCCTACGAGCAGTACTTC | CASSFPSSGYSYEQYF
TRBJ2-3 | TRBV6-5 | . | . | 14 | TGTGCCAGCAGGACAGATCCCGTAACAGATACGCAGTATTTT | CASRTDPVTDTQYF
TRBJ1-1 | TRBV25-1 | . | TRBD1 | 17 | TGTGCCAGCAGTGAGGGAGCAGGGGGCGTGAGGGACACTGAAGCTTTCTTT | CASSEGAGGVRDTEAFF
TRBJ1-1 | TRBV5-1 | . | . | 14 | TGCGCCAGCAGCTTGGGGATATTGAACACTGAAGCTTTCTTT | CASSLGILNTEAFF
TRBJ1-1 | TRBV19 | few | . | 14 | TGTGCCAGTAGTATGAACAGGCTGAACACTGAAGCTTTCTTT | CASSMNRLNTEAFF
TRBJ1-2 | TRBV18 | . | TRBD1 | 18 | TGTGCCAGCTCACCACGCCCCCCGGGACAGGGCACTAACTATGGCTACACCTTC | CASSPRPPGQGTNYGYTF
TRBJ1-4 | TRBV7-9 | few | . | 14 | TGTGCCAGCAGTCCCCCGGGGGCGCGTGAAAAACTGTTTTTT | CASSPPGAREKLFF
TRBJ1-6 | TRBV4-1 | . | TRBD1 | 16 | TGCGCCAGCAGCGTAATTACCGGGACAGGTAATTCACCCCTCCACTTT | CASSVITGTGNSPLHF
TRBJ2-7 | TRBV19 | . | . | 17 | TGTGCCAGTAGTATAGATCGGCCTGGTGGGGAGCCCTACGAGCAGTACTTC | CASSIDRPGGEPYEQYF
TRBJ1-2 | TRBV6-1 | . | . | 12 | TGTGCCAGCAGTGATCGGCCGTACGGCTACACCTTC | CASSDRPYGYTF
TRBJ2-2 | TRBV30 | . | . | 13 | TGTGCCTGGATCCCCCCCAACACCGGGGAGCTGTTTTTT | CAWIPPNTGELFF
TRBJ2-7 | TRBV27 | . | TRBD1 | 14 | TGTGCCAGCAGTTTATCCCCAGGGGGCGACGAGCAGTACTTC | CASSLSPGGDEQYF
TRBJ2-1 | TRBV6-1 | once | TRBD2 | 15 | TGTGCCAGCAGTGAAGGGACTAGCGGGAGGCCTGAGCAGTTCTTC | CASSEGTSGRPEQFF
TRBJ1-6 | TRBV11-2 | . | TRBD1 | 17 | TGTGCCAGCGCCGGGACAGGGCGTAGCTCCTATAATTCACCCCTCCACTTT | CASAGTGRSSYNSPLHF
TRBJ2-2 | TRBV25-1 | . | TRBD1 | 13 | TGTGCCAGCACGAGGGGGCTGGGCGGGGAGCTGTTTTTT | CASTRGLGGELFF
TRBJ2-1 | TRBV4-1 | . | TRBD2 | 15 | TGCGCCAGCAGCCAAGTTCAGGGACTAAACCATGAGCAGTTCTTC | CASSQVQGLNHEQFF
TRBJ1-4 | TRBV19 | few | . | 15 | TGTGCCAGTAGTATAGTGGGGAACCCCAATGAAAAACTGTTTTTT | CASSIVGNPNEKLFF
TRBJ2-2 | TRBV14 | few | . | 11 | TGTGCCAGCAGCCAGTCAGGGGAGCTGTTTTTT | CASSQSGELFF
TRBJ2-3 | TRBV5-1 | few | . | 13 | TGCGCCAGTCGGTTGGGCGGCACAGATACGCAGTATTTT | CASRLGGTDTQYF
TRBJ2-7 | TRBV5-6 | few | TRBD2 | 17 | TGTGCCAGCAGCGTTGGACTAGCGGGGGCGAGTACCTACGAGCAGTACTTC | CASSVGLAGASTYEQYF
TRBJ1-1 | TRBV2 | . | TRBD1 | 13 | TGTGCCAGCAGCGCAGGGGGCGGCACTGAAGCTTTCTTT | CASSAGGGTEAFF
TRBJ1-2 | TRBV7-2 | . | . | 13 | TGTGCCAGCAGCGTGGACAGCTCCTATGGCTACACCTTC | CASSVDSSYGYTF
TRBJ2-2 | TRBV19 | once | TRBD1 | 15 | TGTGCCAGTAGTATGGGTAACAGGGGGCCTGGGGAGCTGTTTTTT | CASSMGNRGPGELFF
TRBJ2-7 | TRBV10-3 | . | . | 13 | TGTGCCATCAGTGAGTCTACAGATTACGAGCAGTACTTC | CAISESTDYEQYF
TRBJ1-4 | TRBV18 | . | . | 13 | TGTGCCAGCACACAGGGATCGTCTGAAAAACTGTTTTTT | CASTQGSSEKLFF
TRBJ2-2 | TRBV19 | . | TRBD2 | 16 | TGTGCCAGTAGTCTAACTAGCGGGGGGGCCGCAGGGGAGCTGTTTTTT | CASSLTSGGAAGELFF
TRBJ1-5 | TRBV15 | . | . | 14 | TGTGCCACCAGCCGGGACTATAGCAATCAGCCCCAGCATTTT | CATSRDYSNQPQHF
TRBJ2-7 | TRBV5-1 | . | TRBD1 | 14 | TGCGCCAGCAGCCCGGACAGGACTTACTACGAGCAGTACTTC | CASSPDRTYYEQYF
TRBJ2-3 | TRBV9 | . | TRBD2 | 16 | TGTGCCAGCAGCCGGGCGCCTAGCGGGGGATTAGATACGCAGTATTTT | CASSRAPSGGLDTQYF
TRBJ1-6 | TRBV4-1 | few | . | 17 | TGCGCCAGCAGCCAAGATTTGGCAGGTACCTATAATTCACCCCTCCACTTT | CASSQDLAGTYNSPLHF
TRBJ2-1 | TRBV13 | . | . | 18 | TGTGCCAGCAGCTTAGGACCACGGGAAGGGGGGTCCTACAATGAGCAGTTCTTC | CASSLGPREGGSYNEQFF
TRBJ2-7 | TRBV2 | . | TRBD1 | 13 | TGTGCCACCGGGACAGGGGTCTCCTACGAGCAGTACTTC | CATGTGVSYEQYF
TRBJ1-1 | TRBV28 | few | . | 12 | TGTGCCAGCAGTTTTGGGGGCACTGAAGCTTTCTTT | CASSFGGTEAFF
TRBJ1-6 | TRBV6-1 | few | . | 13 | TGTGCCTCAGCCGAAGGGGTTAATTCACCCCTCCACTTT | CASAEGVNSPLHF
TRBJ1-2 | TRBV20-1 | few | . | 11 | TGCAGTGCTAGGCATGGGGGCGGCTACACCTTC | CSARHGGGYTF
TRBJ2-1 | TRBV7-9 | . | . | 13 | TGTGCCAGCAGCCGTGTCAGCCAAAATGAGCAGTTCTTC | CASSRVSQNEQFF
TRBJ2-1 | TRBV7-3 | . | . | 15 | TGTGCCAGCAGCTTAAATTCCGGGGGCAGGGATGAGCAGTTCTTC | CASSLNSGGRDEQFF